The 19 T cell receptor beta chains reported below all come from one sample, sequenced in a study of blood T cells in healthy people across ages. A second PCR of about 7 to 11 cycles used a sample-barcoded 5' primer and a J-beta primer mix. MiXCR, run by TCRdb on the 5' RACE reads, gives a single entry per CDR3 protein. The table has more than 650,000 distinct CDR3 sequences, about 24% seen once. The sequencing input was blood. The origin of the receptors is a man in his 70s in good health.

This rearrangement joins TRBV5-1 to TRBJ2-7, with 11 bases lining up with TRBD1. Germline CDR1 is SGHRS and CDR2 is YFSETQ. The CDR3 is 14 residues long. The V segment lost 0 bases and the J segment 6 bases; nucleotides outside the gene matches: 2. The DNA of the CDR3 is TGCGCCAGCAGCTTGGGGACAGGGGGCCTCGAGCAGTACTTC. Translating gives CASSLGTGGLEQYF.

This clonotype has more than one count but fewer than ten. The rearrangement links TRBV20-1 to TRBJ1-4; the D gene is possibly TRBD1 (6 bases). The V end lost 3 bases, the J end lost 0 bases, and 11 bases lay between the germline ends. The CDR3 runs to 15 residues. Germline-derived CDR1 and CDR2 are DFQATT and SNEGSKA (reference sequence). As DNA, the CDR3 is TGCAGTGCTAGTTGGGGGGCCGCAACTAATGAAAAACTGTTTTTT. It is translated as CSASWGAATNEKLFF.

The rearrangement joins TRBV7-9 to TRBJ2-3; 8 bases map to TRBD2. The CDR3 has 18 residues. V was pared by 0 bases and J by 2 bases, with 10 bases of the junction left unmatched. Germline CDR1 and CDR2: SEHNR and FQNEAQ (reference sequence). In nucleotides, the CDR3 is TGTGCCAGCAGCTTAGCGGCGGGGGGCAGATCGAACACAGATACGCAGTATTTT. Translating it yields CASSLAAGGRSNTDTQYF.

This clonotype was found a few times. V usage is TRBV7-9 and J usage is TRBJ1-4, with unresolved D. The germline V gene encodes CDR1 SEHNR and CDR2 FQNEAQ (reference sequence). This CDR3 contains 14 residues. The ends were cut back, 2 bases at V and 8 bases at J, with 12 bases in the middle. The CDR3 sequence is CASSLRTTSEKLFF. The DNA of the CDR3 is TGTGCCAGCAGCTTAAGGACGACATCGGAAAAACTGTTTTTT.

As regards this clonotype: A junction end diverges from the germline sequence, so it may reflect a read error. This chain links TRBV19 with TRBJ2-7, with unresolved D. CDR3 length: 12 amino acids. From germline, CDR1 is LNHDA and CDR2 SQIVND (reference sequence). As DNA, the CDR3 is TGTGCCAGTAGTCCCCTTGGGGATGCCCTGAGGTTC. Its protein is CASSPLGDALRF.

This clonotype was seen at least ten times. This sequence joins TRBV20-1 and TRBJ1-1; D remains ambiguous. This CDR3 region has 15 residues. Trimming stripped 0 bases from V and 1 base from J, with 12 bases between. The V gene's germline CDR1 is DFQATT and CDR2 SNEGSKA (reference sequence). Here the CDR3 reads CSARDWAPGNTEAFF. CDR3 nucleotides: TGCAGTGCTAGAGATTGGGCCCCGGGGAACACTGAAGCTTTCTTT.

This clonotype was counted only a few times. J is TRBJ1-4 and V is TRBV5-1; unclear D gene. The CDR3 loop spans 16 amino acids. V gave up 4 bases and J gave up 4 bases, with 17 bases separating them. CDR1 and CDR2 from the germline V gene are SGHRS and YFSETQ. The CDR3 DNA sequence: TGCGCCAGCAGCCGTAACATTCAGGCGCTTAATGAAAAACTGTTTTTT. Translation gives CASSRNIQALNEKLFF.

The chain is built from TRBV19 and TRBJ2-4; D gene unclear. With 6 bases removed from V and 3 bases from J, the gap between germline ends came to 9 bases. This CDR3 spans 13 amino acids. Germline values: CDR1 LNHDA, CDR2 SQIVND (reference sequence). CDR3: CASREGGKNIQYF. The DNA for the CDR3 is TGTGCCAGTAGAGAAGGTGGCAAAAACATTCAGTACTTC.

The V gene is TRBV12-3 or TRBV12-4, the J gene TRBJ2-7; 8 nucleotides align to TRBD2. CDR3 size: 14 residues. V lost 3 bases to trimming and J lost 3 bases; unmatched junction nucleotides: 4. The CDR3 sequence is CASSFGGGLYEQYF. The CDR3 coding sequence is TGTGCCAGCAGTTTCGGGGGGGGCCTCTACGAGCAGTACTTC.

The chain is built from TRBV24-1 and TRBJ2-5; D may match TRBD1 or TRBD2 (5 bases each). This CDR3 is built from 14 residues. Looked up from germline, CDR1 is KGHDR and CDR2 is SFDVKD. Trimming removed 3 bases at V and 4 bases at J, with 11 bases between. The CDR3, as DNA: TGTGCCACCAGTGATCCGCGAGGGGCAGAGACCCAGTACTTC. Translation gives CATSDPRGAETQYF.

In its sample, this clonotype was seen a few times. The chain recombines TRBV3-1 with TRBJ1-1; D unclear. Germline values: CDR1 LGHDT, CDR2 YNNKEL (reference sequence). The CDR3 sequence is 13 residues long. Trimming pared 5 bases from V and 8 bases from J, leaving 15 bases between. The CDR3: CASSKRIDREAFF. CDR3 in DNA: TGTGCCAGCAGCAAACGGATCGACCGCGAAGCTTTCTTT.

This clonotype was seen more than once but under ten times. This chain uses TRBV29-1 with TRBJ1-1; D is perhaps TRBD1 (5 bases). CDR3 size: 12 residues. The V gene's germline CDR1 is SQVTM and CDR2 ANQGSEA. V was clipped by 6 bases and J by 2 bases, with 10 bases between them. In nucleotides, the CDR3 is TGCAGCGTGGGACGGATTAACACTGAAGCTTTCTTT. It yields the protein CSVGRINTEAFF.

The rearrangement links TRBV29-1 to TRBJ1-1, with 7 bases that match TRBD1. Per the germline V gene, CDR1 is SQVTM and CDR2 is ANQGSEA. The CDR3 contains 14 residues. V lost 7 bases and J lost 2; bases outside the gene matches: 10. The CDR3 DNA follows: TGCAGCGCTATGGGGGGGACAGCAAACACTGAAGCTTTCTTT. This sequence encodes CSAMGGTANTEAFF. The full variable domain, completed using reference TRBV29-1 and TRBJ1-1, is SAVISQKPSRDICQRGTSLTIQCQVDSQVTMMFWYRQQPGQSLTLIATANQGSEATYESGFVIDKFPISRPNLTFSTLTVSNMSPEDSSIYLCSAMGGTANTEAFFGQGTRLTVV.

This clonotype was seen only a few times. V and J are TRBV5-5 and TRBJ2-5; TRBD2 aligns across 13 bases. Germline trimming cut 6 bases from V and 1 base from J; bases unmatched to any gene: 12. Germline V lookup: CDR1 SGHKS, CDR2 YYEKEE (reference sequence). The length of the CDR3 is 18 residues. CDR3 DNA: TGTGCCAGCAACTCTACCGGACTAGCGGGGGCCTTCCAAGAGACCCAGTACTTC. Translated, it gives CASNSTGLAGAFQETQYF.

Written as DNA, the CDR3 is TGTGCCAGCAGTGCCCTGGGACTTCCCTACAATGAGCAGTTCTTC. Translation gives CASSALGLPYNEQFF. The chain links TRBV6-4 to TRBJ2-1; tentatively, D is TRBD2 (6 bases). The CDR3 extends over 15 amino acids. Trimming shortened V by 4 bases and J by 2 bases, and 12 bases separated the two germline ends. Germline CDR1 reads MRHNA; CDR2 reads SNTAGT.

The V gene is TRBV14, the J gene TRBJ2-5; D gene unclear. Trimming stripped 1 base from V and 4 bases from J, with 10 bases between. Germline lookup yields CDR1 SGHDN and CDR2 FVKESK. The CDR3 spans 14 residues. CDR3 loop: CASSQGFVAETQYF. Here the CDR3 DNA reads TGTGCCAGCAGCCAAGGATTCGTGGCAGAGACCCAGTACTTC.

The table lists this clonotype with a few counts. V is TRBV15 and J is TRBJ1-3, with D tentatively TRBD1 (5 bases). This CDR3 region has 17 residues. Germline V CDR1 and CDR2: LNHNV, YYDKDF (reference sequence). Trimming took off 0 bases at V and 4 bases at J, with 16 bases between the two ends. The CDR3 loop reads CATSRDTAGRSGNTIYF. Written as DNA, the CDR3 is TGTGCCACCAGCAGAGATACGGCAGGGAGGTCCGGAAACACCATATATTTT.

Concerning this clonotype itself: A much bigger clone sits one base away, suggesting this may be a read error. V and J are TRBV5-5 and TRBJ1-1; unclear D gene. Germline V gives CDR1 SGHKS, CDR2 YYEKEE (reference sequence). The CDR3 loop spans 13 amino acids. V lost 4 bases and J lost 4, with 11 bases in between. CDR3 DNA: TGTGCCAGCAGCCAGGCTCTTGGCACTGAAGCTTTCTTT. Its translation is CASSQALGTEAFF.

The V gene is TRBV3-1, the J gene TRBJ2-5; D possibly uses TRBD1 or TRBD2 (6 bases each). V was pared by 3 bases and J by 3 bases, with 17 bases between. CDR1 is LGHDT and CDR2 is YNNKEL in the germline V gene (reference sequence). The CDR3 is made up of 16 amino acids. CDR3 in amino acids: CASSHRRGALKETQYF. The CDR3 DNA reads TGTGCCAGCAGCCATAGGAGGGGGGCCCTTAAAGAGACCCAGTACTTC.